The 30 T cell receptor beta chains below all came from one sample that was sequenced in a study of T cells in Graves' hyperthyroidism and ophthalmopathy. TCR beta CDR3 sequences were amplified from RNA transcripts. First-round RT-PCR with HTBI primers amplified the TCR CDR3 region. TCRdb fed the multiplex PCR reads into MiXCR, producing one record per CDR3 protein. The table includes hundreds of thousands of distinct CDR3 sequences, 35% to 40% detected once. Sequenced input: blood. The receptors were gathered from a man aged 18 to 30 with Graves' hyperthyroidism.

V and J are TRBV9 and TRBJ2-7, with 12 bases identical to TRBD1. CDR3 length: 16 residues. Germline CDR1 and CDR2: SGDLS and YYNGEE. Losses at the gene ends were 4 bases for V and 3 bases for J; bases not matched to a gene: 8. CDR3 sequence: CASSLLGTGGFYEQYF. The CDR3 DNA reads TGTGCCAGCAGCTTACTCGGGACAGGGGGCTTCTACGAGCAGTACTTC.

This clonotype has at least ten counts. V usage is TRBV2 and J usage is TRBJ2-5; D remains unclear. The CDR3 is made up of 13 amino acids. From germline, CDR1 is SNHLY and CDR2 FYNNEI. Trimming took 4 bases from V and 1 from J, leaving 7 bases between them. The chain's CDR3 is CASSVRFQETQYF. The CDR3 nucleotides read TGTGCCAGCAGTGTGCGGTTCCAAGAGACCCAGTACTTC.

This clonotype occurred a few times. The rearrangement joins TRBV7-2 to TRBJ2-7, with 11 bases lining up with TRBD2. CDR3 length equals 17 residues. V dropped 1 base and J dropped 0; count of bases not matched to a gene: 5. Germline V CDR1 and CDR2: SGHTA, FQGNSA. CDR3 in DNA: TGTGCCAGCAGCTTAGACTCTAGCGGGAGGTACTCCTACGAGCAGTACTTC. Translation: CASSLDSSGRYSYEQYF.

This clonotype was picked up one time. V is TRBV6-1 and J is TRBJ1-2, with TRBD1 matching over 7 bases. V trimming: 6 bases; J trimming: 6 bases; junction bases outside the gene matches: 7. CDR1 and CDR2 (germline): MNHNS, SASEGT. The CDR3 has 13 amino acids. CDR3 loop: CASRPVDRDGYTF. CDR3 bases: TGTGCCAGCAGACCAGTTGACAGGGATGGCTACACCTTC.

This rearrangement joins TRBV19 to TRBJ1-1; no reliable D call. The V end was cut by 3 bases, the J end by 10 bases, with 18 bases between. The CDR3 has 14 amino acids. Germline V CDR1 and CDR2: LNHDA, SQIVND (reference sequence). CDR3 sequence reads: CASSITPDSSGAFF. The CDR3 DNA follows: TGTGCCAGTAGTATTACACCAGACTCCTCTGGAGCTTTCTTT.

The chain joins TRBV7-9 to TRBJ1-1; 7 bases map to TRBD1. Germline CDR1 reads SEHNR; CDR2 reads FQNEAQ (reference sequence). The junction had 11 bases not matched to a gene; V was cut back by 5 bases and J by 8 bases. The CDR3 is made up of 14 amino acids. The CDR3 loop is CASSSRDRYREAFF. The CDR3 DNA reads TGTGCCAGCAGCAGCCGGGACAGATATCGGGAAGCTTTCTTT.

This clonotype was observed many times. Written as DNA, the CDR3 is TGCGCCAGCAGCCCCGCGCAGCGAAATTTAGCCCTCCACTTT. Protein: CASSPAQRNLALHF. V gene TRBV5-1 combines with J gene TRBJ1-6; no reliable D call. The length of the CDR3 is 14 residues. V lost 4 bases, J lost 14 bases, and 19 bases lay in between. The germline V gene has CDR1 SGHRS and CDR2 YFSETQ.

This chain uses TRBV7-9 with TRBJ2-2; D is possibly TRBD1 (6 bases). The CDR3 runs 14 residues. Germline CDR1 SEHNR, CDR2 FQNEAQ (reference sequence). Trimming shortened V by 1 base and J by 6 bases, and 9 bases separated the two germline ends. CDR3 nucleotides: TGTGCCAGCAGCTTAGTGGGGGCCGCCGGGGAGCTGTTTTTT. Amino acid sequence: CASSLVGAAGELFF.

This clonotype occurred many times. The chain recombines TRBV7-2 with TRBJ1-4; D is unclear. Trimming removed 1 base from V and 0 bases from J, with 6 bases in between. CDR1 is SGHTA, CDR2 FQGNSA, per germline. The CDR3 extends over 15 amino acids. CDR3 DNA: TGTGCCAGCAGCTTAGATCCTGCAACTAATGAAAAACTGTTTTTT. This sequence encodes CASSLDPATNEKLFF.

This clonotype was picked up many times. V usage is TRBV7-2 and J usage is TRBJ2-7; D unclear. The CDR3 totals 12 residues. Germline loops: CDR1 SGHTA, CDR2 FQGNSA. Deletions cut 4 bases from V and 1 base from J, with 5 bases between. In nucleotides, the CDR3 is TGTGCCAGCAGCTCGAAATCCTACGAGCAGTACTTC. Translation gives CASSSKSYEQYF.

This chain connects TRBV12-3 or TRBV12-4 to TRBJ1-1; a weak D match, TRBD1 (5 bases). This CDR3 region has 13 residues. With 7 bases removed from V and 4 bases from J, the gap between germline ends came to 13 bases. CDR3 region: CASIRAWSTEAFF. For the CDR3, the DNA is TGTGCCAGCATCAGGGCATGGAGCACTGAAGCTTTCTTT.

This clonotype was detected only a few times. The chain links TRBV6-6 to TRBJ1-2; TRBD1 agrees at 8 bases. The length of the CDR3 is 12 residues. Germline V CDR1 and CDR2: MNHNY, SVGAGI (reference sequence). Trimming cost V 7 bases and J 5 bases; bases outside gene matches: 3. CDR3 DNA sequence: TGTGCCAGCAACGACAGGGGATATGGCTACACCTTC. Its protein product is CASNDRGYGYTF.

The CDR3 bases are TGTGCCAGCGGGGACGGTCCATCGAACACCGGGGAGCTGTTTTTT. It codes for CASGDGPSNTGELFF. V is TRBV5-5 and J is TRBJ2-2; D may correspond to TRBD1 or TRBD2 (5 bases each). Trimming left V 7 bases short and J 0 bases short, with 13 bases between. Germline-derived CDR1 and CDR2 are SGHKS and YYEKEE (reference sequence). CDR3 length equals 15 residues.

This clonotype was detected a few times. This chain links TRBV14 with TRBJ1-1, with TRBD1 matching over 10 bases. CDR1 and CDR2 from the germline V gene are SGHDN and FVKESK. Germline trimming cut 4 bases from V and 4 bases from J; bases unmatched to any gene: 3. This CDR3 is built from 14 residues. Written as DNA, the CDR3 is TGTGCCAGCAGCCCGCGACAGGGGGCCACTGAAGCTTTCTTT. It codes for CASSPRQGATEAFF.

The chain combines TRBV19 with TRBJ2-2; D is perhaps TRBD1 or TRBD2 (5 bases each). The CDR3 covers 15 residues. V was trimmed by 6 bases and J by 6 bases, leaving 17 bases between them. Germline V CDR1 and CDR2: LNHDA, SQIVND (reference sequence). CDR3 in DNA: TGTGCCAGTAGATCGGAGTATCAGGGAGCCGGGGAGCTGTTTTTT. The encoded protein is CASRSEYQGAGELFF.

CDR3 residues: CASSQQGGTDEQYF. The CDR3 coding sequence is TGTGCCAGCAGCCAACAGGGGGGGACCGACGAGCAGTACTTC. The chain has TRBV12-3 or TRBV12-4 and TRBJ2-7; possibly TRBD1 for D (8 bases). The CDR3 has 14 residues. Trimming stripped 6 bases from V and 5 bases from J, with 17 bases between.

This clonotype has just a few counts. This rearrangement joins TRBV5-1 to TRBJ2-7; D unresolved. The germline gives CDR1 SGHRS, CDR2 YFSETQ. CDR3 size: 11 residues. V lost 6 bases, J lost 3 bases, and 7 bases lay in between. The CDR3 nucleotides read TGCGCCAGCAATGGTATCTACGAGCAGTACTTC. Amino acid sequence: CASNGIYEQYF.

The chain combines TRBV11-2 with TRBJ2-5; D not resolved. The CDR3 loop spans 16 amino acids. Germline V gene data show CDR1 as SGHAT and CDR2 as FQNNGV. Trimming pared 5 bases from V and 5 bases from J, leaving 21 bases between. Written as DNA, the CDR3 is TGTGCCAGCAGCGAAACCCGTCCGGGCGCCGTGGAGACCCAGTACTTC. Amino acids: CASSETRPGAVETQYF.

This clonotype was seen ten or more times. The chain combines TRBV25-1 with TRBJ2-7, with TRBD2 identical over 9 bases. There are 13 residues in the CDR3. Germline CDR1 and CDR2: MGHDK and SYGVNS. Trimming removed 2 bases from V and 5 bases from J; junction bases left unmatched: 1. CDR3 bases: TGTGCCAGCAGTGAAGAGCGGGAGGACGAGCAGTACTTC. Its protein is CASSEEREDEQYF.

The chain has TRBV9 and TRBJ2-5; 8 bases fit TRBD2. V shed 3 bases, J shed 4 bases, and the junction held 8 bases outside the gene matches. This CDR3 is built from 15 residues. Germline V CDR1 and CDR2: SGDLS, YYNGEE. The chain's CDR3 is CASSAPGGGPETQYF. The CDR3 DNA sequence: TGTGCCAGCAGCGCCCCGGGGGGGGGCCCAGAGACCCAGTACTTC.

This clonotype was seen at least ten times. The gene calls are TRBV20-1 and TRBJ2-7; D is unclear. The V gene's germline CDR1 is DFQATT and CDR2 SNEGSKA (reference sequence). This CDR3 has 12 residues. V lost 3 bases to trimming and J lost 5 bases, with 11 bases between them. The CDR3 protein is CSASRTKDEQYF. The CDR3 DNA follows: TGCAGTGCTAGCCGAACGAAGGACGAGCAGTACTTC.

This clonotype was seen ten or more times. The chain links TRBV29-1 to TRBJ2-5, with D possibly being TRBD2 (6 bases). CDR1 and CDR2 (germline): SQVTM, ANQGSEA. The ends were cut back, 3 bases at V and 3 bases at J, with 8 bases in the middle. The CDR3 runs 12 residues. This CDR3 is CSVEAGKETQYF. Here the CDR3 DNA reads TGCAGCGTTGAGGCGGGAAAAGAGACCCAGTACTTC.

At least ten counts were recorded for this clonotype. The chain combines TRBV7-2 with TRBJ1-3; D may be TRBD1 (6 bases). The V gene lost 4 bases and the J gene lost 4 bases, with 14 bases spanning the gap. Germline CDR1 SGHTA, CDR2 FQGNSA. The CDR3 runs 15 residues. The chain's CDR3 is CASSYNRVGGNTIYF. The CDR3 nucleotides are TGTGCCAGCAGCTATAACAGGGTGGGGGGAAACACCATATATTTT.

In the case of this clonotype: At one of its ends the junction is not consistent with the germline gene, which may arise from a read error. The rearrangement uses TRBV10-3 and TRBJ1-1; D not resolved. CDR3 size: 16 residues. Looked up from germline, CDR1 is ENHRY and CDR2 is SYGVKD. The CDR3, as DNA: TGTGCCAGCAGTGGAGGGAGGAGGTTGATGAACACTGAAGCTTTCTTT. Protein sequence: CASSGGRRLMNTEAFF.

This chain's CDR3 is CASSRSPETQYF. The CDR3 coding sequence is TGTGCCAGCAGTCGGAGCCCAGAGACCCAGTACTTC. The chain combines TRBV7-2 with TRBJ2-5; unclear D gene. Germline CDR1 reads SGHTA; CDR2 reads FQGNSA. The CDR3 totals 12 residues. Deletions cut 6 bases from V and 4 bases from J, with 9 bases between.

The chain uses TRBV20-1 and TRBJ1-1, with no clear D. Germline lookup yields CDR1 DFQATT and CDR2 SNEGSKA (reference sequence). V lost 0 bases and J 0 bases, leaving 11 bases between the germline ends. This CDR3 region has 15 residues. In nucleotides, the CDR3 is TGCAGTGCTAGAGATCACTGGGGAGTGAACACTGAAGCTTTCTTT. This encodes CSARDHWGVNTEAFF.

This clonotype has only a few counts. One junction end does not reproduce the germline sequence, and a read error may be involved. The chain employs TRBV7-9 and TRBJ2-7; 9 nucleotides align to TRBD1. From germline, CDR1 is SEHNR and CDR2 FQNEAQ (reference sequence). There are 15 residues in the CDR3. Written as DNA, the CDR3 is TGCGCCAGCAGCCAAGGACCGGGACAGGGTTACGAGCAGTACTTC. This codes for CASSQGPGQGYEQYF.

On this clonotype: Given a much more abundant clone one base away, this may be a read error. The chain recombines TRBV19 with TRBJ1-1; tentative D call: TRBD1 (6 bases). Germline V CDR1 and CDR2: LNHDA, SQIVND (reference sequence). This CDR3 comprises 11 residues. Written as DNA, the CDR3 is TGTGCCAGTGTCGGGGACACTGGAGCTTTCTTT. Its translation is CASVGDTGAFF.

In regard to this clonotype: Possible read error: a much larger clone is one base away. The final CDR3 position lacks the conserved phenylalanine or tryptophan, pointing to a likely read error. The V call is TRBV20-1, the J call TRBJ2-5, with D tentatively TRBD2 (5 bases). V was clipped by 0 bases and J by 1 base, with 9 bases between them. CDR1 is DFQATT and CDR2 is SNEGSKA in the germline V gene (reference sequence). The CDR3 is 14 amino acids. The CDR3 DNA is TGCAGTGCTAGAGAACTAGGCATCCAAGAGACCCAGTACCTC. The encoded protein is CSARELGIQETQYL.

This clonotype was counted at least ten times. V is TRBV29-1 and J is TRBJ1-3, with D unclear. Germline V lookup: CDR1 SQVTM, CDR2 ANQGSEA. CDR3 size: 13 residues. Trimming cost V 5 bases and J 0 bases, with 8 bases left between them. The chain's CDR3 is CSVLVASGNTIYF. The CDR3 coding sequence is TGCAGCGTTCTCGTGGCCTCTGGAAACACCATATATTTT.